The present TCR beta chain was sequenced within a study of Graves' ophthalmopathy and Graves' hyperthyroidism. Background on the study: Peripheral blood was gathered at the point of initial diagnosis, before any treatment started.

Study results and caveats: In blood appeared most of the expanded thyroid clonotypes whose frequency exceeded 0.001. The model predicted progression of ophthalmopathy with a sensitivity of roughly 66%, and its specificity was about 72%.

Additional autoimmune diseases, uncontrolled infections, pregnancy or lactation disqualified patients. This CDR3 contains 11 residues. Trimming took off 6 bases at V and 7 bases at J, with 9 bases between the two ends. Per the germline V gene, CDR1 is MNHEY and CDR2 is SVGAGI. This clonotype was recorded at least ten times. The antigen remains unidentified. The study amplified TCR beta CDR3 regions using RNA transcripts. RT-PCR with HTBI primers came first, then second-round multiplex PCR. One entry per CDR3 protein results from TCRdb running MiXCR on the multiplex PCR reads. This table holds hundreds of thousands of distinct CDR3 sequences, 20% to 25% found once.

This chain uses TRBV6-5 with TRBJ1-1; no clear D gene. This receptor was identified in a woman younger than 30 with stable Graves' hyperthyroidism. The specimen was peripheral blood. CDR3 residues: CASSRRGEAFF. In nucleotides, the CDR3 is TGTGCCAGCAGCCGGAGAGGTGAAGCTTTCTTT.